This record concerns one T cell receptor (beta chain) sequence. Its antigen remains unidentified. This CDR3 has 14 amino acids. Germline CDR1 is SGHAT and CDR2 is FQNNGV. The V gene lost 5 bases and the J gene lost 4 bases, with 14 bases spanning the gap. Prepared libraries of TCR beta cDNA carried unique molecular identifiers. TCRdb used MiXCR to reprocess the PCR reads, holding one entry per CDR3 protein. The sample consists of fewer than 850,000 distinct CDR3 sequences, more than 45% of them appearing once. The data were taken from a study of post-analysis software for immune sequencing data. Study outcomes and limitations: The five TRBV segments detected at higher frequency in patients than in controls included TRBV5-6, TRBV5-1 and TRBV20-1. Multiple sclerosis patients showed significantly lower normalized Chao1 diversity than controls did.

Sample: blood. The source is a girl aged 5-17 years with multiple sclerosis. The rearrangement links TRBV11-2 to TRBJ1-1, with D maybe TRBD1 (5 bases). The CDR3 reads CASSMGRVGTEAFF. The CDR3 bases are TGTGCCAGCAGCATGGGCAGGGTGGGCACTGAAGCTTTCTTT. The full variable domain, rest sourced from reference TRBV11-2 and TRBJ1-1, is EAGVAQSPRYKIIEKRQSVAFWCNPISGHATLYWYQQILGQGPKLLIQFQNNGVVDDSQLPKDRFSAERLKGVDSTLKIQPAKLEDSAVYLCASSMGRVGTEAFFGQGTRLTVV.